Presented here are 2 T cell receptor beta chains from one specimen sequenced in a study of post-analysis software for immune sequencing data. Study-wide results and limits: Among five TRBV segments more frequent in patients than controls were TRBV5-6, TRBV5-1 and TRBV20-1.

Unique molecular identifiers tagged the TCR beta cDNA libraries. TCRdb itself ran the PCR reads through MiXCR, one entry per CDR3 protein. Of over 700,000 distinct CDR3 sequences in the sample, 25% to 30% were seen once. Their recognized antigens are unknown. Sequencing was done on a sample of blood. Every receptor here comes from a girl aged 5 to 17 with multiple sclerosis.

This clonotype has only a few counts. The rearrangement links TRBV20-1 to TRBJ2-3; D gene unclear. V lost 0 bases, J lost 3 bases, and 13 bases lay in between. The CDR3 runs to 15 residues. In germline, CDR1 is DFQATT, CDR2 SNEGSKA (reference sequence). The chain's CDR3 is CSARDPSRSTDTQYF. The CDR3 nucleotides read TGCAGTGCTAGAGATCCGTCGAGATCGACAGATACGCAGTATTTT.

V is TRBV20-1 and J is TRBJ2-4; 8 nucleotides match TRBD2. This CDR3 region has 16 residues. In germline, CDR1 is DFQATT, CDR2 SNEGSKA (reference sequence). Trimming took 6 bases from V and 13 from J; bases not matched to a gene: 23. This CDR3 is CSAARGAGEPYNEQYF. The CDR3 DNA reads as TGCAGTGCAGCCCGCGGAGCGGGAGAACCATACAATGAGCAGTACTTC.